This entry is about one T cell receptor beta chain. Its cognate antigen is unknown. The sample is drawn from a study of cytomegalovirus exposure and HLA in healthy donors. Study-wide context: Of the donors genotyped, a few hundred in all, around 77% fell in the Caucasian-associated ancestry cluster. Study-wide results and caveats: A later analysis linked a missense DCLRE1C variant to TCR beta V- and J-gene trimming. Sequencing likely generated an artifact that appeared as a cluster of highly shared sequence variants.

Germline assignment: CDR1 MDHEN and CDR2 SYDVKM. The CDR3 extends over 15 amino acids. Trimming took off 2 bases at V and 1 base at J, with 11 bases between the two ends. It was with 60 Vbeta and 13 Jbeta primers that the PCR ran. Authors' methods: Roughly 10 million shared chains were among around 80 million unique TCR beta chains counted in a later analysis. The data were produced by immunoSEQ multiplex PCR, yet TCRdb's version contains in-frame clones alone and is incomplete. V, J and clone size reflect that table, while D and trimming were determined from the DNA. This repertoire includes 70,000 or so clones.

This chain links TRBV28 with TRBJ1-1; D is perhaps TRBD1 (6 bases). The receptor comes from a female donor in good health and CMV-seropositive. The sample was PBMCs. This CDR3 reads CASSLGGAGNTEAFF. The CDR3 nucleotides read TGTGCCAGCAGTTTAGGGGGCGCGGGGAACACTGAAGCTTTCTTT.